The source of this TCR beta chain is a study of cytomegalovirus exposure and HLA in healthy donors. Across the whole study: T cells numbering around 180 million yielded around 120 million unique TCR beta sequences in an earlier analysis.

Study-wide results and caveats: Specificity for CMV antigens was confirmed in vitro for a few of the CMV-associated chains. Earlier results showed most TCR beta V segments being productive about 90% or about 30% of the time.

Notes on this clone: Its target is not known.

The germline gives CDR1 MGHRA, CDR2 YSYEKL. The junction had 13 bases not matched to a gene; V was cut back by 0 bases and J by 2 bases. This CDR3 spans 20 amino acids. Both 60 Vbeta primers and 13 Jbeta primers went into the PCR. As handled by the study authors: Among the unique TCR beta chains that a later analysis counted, 75 million to 85 million in all, roughly 11 million were shared. Here immunoSEQ multiplex PCR was the method, and the copy in TCRdb shows in-frame clones only, minus some. The D gene and trimming were derived from the DNA, and the V and J assignments and clone size from that table. The repertoire consists of some 140,000 clones, with roughly 77% occurring once and the leading ten covering less than 10%.

This sequence was found in a man in his thirties or forties in good health and CMV-seropositive. The chain joins TRBV4-1 to TRBJ2-6; 7 nucleotides match TRBD2. The sample consisted of PBMCs. DNA of the CDR3: TGCGCCAGCAGCCAAGATTCTGGCGGGGGAGTAAAAACTGGGGCCAACGTCCTGACTTTC. The encoded protein is CASSQDSGGGVKTGANVLTF.